In this sample, the clone carrying this T cell receptor (beta chain) turned up once. Its antigen is still unknown. Individually, cDNA molecules had unique molecular identifiers attached to them. TCRdb independently ran MiXCR on the 5' RACE reads; one entry per CDR3 protein. The data show approximately 70,000 distinct CDR3 sequences, roughly an eighth seen once. This entry belongs to a study of early T cells in non-severe SARS-CoV-2 infection. Across the whole study: Unsorted whole-blood RNA was sequenced in bulk, leaving chains unpaired.

Regarding the study as a whole: Matching with VDJdb favored anti-spike CD8 responses (missing private and CD4 specificities).

Sequencing was performed on whole blood. The sequence was collected from an adult who was a healthcare worker with PCR-confirmed SARS-CoV-2 infection or an uninfected control (not recorded which).

CDR3: CASRQGQTSPGYTF. The CDR3 region has the DNA TGCGCCAGCAGGCAAGGGCAAACTTCCCCTGGCTACACCTTC. The chain is built from TRBV5-1 and TRBJ1-2; no definite D call. The germline V gene has CDR1 SGHRS and CDR2 YFSETQ. The CDR3 has 14 amino acids. V shed 5 bases and J shed 7 bases, with 18 bases lying between them.